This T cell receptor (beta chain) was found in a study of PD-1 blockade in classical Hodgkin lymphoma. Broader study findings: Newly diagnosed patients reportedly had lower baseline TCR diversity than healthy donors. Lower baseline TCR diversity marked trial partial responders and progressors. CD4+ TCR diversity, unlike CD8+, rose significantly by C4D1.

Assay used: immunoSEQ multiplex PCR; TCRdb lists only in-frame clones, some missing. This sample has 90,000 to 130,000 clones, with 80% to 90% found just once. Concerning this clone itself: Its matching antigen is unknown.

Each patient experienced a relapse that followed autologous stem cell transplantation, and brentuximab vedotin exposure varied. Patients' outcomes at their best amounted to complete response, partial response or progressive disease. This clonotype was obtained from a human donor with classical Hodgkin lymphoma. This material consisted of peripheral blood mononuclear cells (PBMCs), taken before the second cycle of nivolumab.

The CDR3 region has the DNA TGTGCCAGTAGTATCAGCACGGCGGACTATGGCTACACCTTC. Translating it yields CASSISTADYGYTF. The rearrangement joins TRBV19 to TRBJ1-2; D remains unclear. CDR1 and CDR2 from the germline V gene are LNHDA and SQIVND (reference sequence). This CDR3 has 14 residues. The ends were cut back, 3 bases at V and 3 bases at J, with 11 bases in the middle.